This paragraph covers one TCR beta chain sequence. Enrolled through a virtual design, the participants were between about 18 and 100 years of age and came from under 30 US areas. This entry belongs to a study of blood T cell repertoires in COVID-19. About the research overall: Sites across the United States, Italy and Spain contributed samples from acute and convalescent COVID-19.

Assay: immunoSEQ multiplex PCR; the TCRdb copy retains only in-frame clones and omits some. The repertoire consists of a few hundred thousand clones, with approximately 80% occurring once and the leading ten covering 7.4%. With 3 bases removed from V and 0 bases from J, the gap between germline ends came to 15 bases. CDR3 length: 17 amino acids. Germline lookup yields CDR1 LNHDA and CDR2 SQIVND (reference sequence). This sequence was found in a woman aged 40 to 50 with acute COVID-19. This chain links TRBV19 with TRBJ1-3; D might be TRBD1 (6 bases). The sequenced material came from PBMCs or T cells enriched from blood (not recorded which). CDR3 nucleotides: TGTGCCAGTAGTATGCTCCCAGGGGTGAGCTCTGGAAACACCATATATTTT. Amino acids: CASSMLPGVSSGNTIYF.